The following is a TCR beta chain sequence with its context. Its antigen remains unknown. The authors extracted RNA and reverse transcribed it into cDNA as the sequencing template. TCRdb's copy holds only in-frame clones and misses some; the assay was immunoSEQ multiplex PCR. The sample lists some 190,000 clones; approximately 72% were seen once. These data belong to a study of CD8+ T cells in alopecia areata. V dropped 5 bases and J dropped 10 bases, with 12 bases sitting between them. Germline V gene data show CDR1 as SGHVS and CDR2 as FQNEAQ. This CDR3 is built from 12 residues. The study's findings and limits: Many expanded lesional clones persisted during tofacitinib (in both scalp and blood).

Treatment: oral pan-JAK inhibitor, 5-10 mg twice daily. The input for sequencing was CD4+ T cells sorted from blood, taken at week 44, from a patient treated with tofacitinib. The rearrangement joins TRBV7-8 to TRBJ2-1; D is unclear. This TCR came from a human donor with alopecia areata. In DNA form, the CDR3 reads TGTGCCAGCAGCCTTTTCGCATGGGAGCAGTTCTTC. This sequence encodes CASSLFAWEQFF.